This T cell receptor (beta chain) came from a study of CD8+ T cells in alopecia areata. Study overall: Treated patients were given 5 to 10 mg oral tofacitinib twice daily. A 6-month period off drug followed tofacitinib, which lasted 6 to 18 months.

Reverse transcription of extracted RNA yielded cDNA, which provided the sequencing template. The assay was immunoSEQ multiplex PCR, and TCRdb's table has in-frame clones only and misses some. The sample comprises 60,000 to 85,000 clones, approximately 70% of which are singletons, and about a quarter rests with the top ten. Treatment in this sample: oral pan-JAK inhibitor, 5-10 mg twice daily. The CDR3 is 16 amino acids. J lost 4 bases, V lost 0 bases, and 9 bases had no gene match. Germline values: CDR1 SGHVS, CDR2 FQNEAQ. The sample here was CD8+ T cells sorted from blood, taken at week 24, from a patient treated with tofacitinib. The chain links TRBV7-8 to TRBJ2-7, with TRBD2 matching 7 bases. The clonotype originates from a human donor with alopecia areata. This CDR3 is CASSLATAGDRYEQYF. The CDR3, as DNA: TGTGCCAGCAGCTTAGCGACGGCGGGAGACCGGTACGAGCAGTACTTC.